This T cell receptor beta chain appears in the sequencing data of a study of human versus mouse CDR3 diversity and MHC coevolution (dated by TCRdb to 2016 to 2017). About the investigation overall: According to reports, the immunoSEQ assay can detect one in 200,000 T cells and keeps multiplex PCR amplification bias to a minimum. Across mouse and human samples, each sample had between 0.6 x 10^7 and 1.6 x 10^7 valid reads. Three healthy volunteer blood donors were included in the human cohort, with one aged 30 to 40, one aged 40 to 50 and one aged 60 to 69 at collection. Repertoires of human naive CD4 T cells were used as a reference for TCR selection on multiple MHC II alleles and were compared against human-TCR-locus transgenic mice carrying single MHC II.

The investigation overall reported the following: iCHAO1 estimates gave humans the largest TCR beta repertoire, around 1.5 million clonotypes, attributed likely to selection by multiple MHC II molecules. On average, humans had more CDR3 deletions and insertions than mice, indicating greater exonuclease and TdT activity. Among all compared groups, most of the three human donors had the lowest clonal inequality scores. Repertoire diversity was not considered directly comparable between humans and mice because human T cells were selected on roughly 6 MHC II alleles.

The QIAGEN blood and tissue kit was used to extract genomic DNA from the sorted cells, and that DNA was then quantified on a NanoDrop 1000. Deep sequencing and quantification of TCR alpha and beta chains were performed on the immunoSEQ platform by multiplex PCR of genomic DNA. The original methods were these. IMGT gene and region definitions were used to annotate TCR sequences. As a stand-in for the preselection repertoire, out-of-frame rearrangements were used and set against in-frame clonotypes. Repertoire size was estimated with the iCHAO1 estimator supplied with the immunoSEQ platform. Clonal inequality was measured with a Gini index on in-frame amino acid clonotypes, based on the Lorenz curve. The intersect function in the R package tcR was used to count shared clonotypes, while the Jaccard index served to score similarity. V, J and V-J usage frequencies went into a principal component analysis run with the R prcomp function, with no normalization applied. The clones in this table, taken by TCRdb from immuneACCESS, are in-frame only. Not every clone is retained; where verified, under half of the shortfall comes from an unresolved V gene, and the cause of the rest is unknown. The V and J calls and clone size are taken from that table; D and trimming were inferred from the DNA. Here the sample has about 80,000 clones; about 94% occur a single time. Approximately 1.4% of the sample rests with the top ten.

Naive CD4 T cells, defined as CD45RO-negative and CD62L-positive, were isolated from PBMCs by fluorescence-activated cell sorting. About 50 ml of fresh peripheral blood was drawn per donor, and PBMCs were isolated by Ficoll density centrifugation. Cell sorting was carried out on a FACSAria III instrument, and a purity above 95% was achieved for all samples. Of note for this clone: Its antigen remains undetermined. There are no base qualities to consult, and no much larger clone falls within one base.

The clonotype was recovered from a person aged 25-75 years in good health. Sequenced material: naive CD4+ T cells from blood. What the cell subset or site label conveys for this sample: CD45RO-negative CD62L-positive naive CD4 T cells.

In nucleotides, the sequence is TGTGCCAGCAGCGGGGGACTAGCGGTCACAGATACGCAGTATTTT. Translated, this gives CASSGGLAVTDTQYF. The chain was built from TRBV5-4 and TRBJ2-3, and 11 junctional nucleotides match TRBD2. From the cysteine through the phenylalanine, the CDR3 covers 15 amino acids. Solely the CDR3 DNA is kept, with 45 bases framed from the first base. Trimming removed 4 bases from V and 2 bases from J; the gene matches leave 3 bases unexplained. Based on the germline V gene (reference sequence), the CDR1 and CDR2 sequences are SGHNT and YYREEE.